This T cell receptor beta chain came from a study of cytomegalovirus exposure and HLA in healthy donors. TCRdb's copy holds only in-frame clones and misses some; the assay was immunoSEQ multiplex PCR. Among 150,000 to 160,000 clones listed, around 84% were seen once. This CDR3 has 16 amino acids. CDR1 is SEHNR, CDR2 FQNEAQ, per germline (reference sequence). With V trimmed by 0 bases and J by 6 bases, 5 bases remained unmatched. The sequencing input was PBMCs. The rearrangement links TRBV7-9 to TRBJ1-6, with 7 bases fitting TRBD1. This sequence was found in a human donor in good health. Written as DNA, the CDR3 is TGTGCCAGCAGCTTAGCCGGGACAGTTTCTAATTCACCCCTCCACTTT. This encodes CASSLAGTVSNSPLHF.